Listed below are T cell receptor beta chains from one sample, sequenced in a study of blood T cell repertoires in COVID-19. The repertoire was sequenced with immunoSEQ multiplex PCR; TCRdb's copy has only in-frame clones and lacks some. The sample has just over 250,000 clones, around nine tenths seen once. Input material: peripheral blood. The receptors stem from a man aged 40-49 years who had recovered from COVID-19. Both conserved end residues are part of each CDR3. D genes are given only for firm matches. Clone size is not always given. Where it is, it says once, few, many or a class for expanded clones.

CDR3aa	CDR3nt	v_gene	abundance	j_gene	d_gene
CASSLGLAGDNEQFF	TGTGCCAGCAGCCTTGGACTAGCGGGAGACAATGAGCAGTTCTTC	TRBV4-2	.	TRBJ2-1	TRBD2
CASPAGFGNTIYF	TGTGCCAGCCCTGCAGGGTTCGGAAACACCATATATTTT	TRBV7-9	.	TRBJ1-3	.
CASSPGLAGSFYEQYF	TGTGCCAGCAGCCCTGGACTAGCGGGGTCTTTCTACGAGCAGTACTTC	TRBV9	.	TRBJ2-7	TRBD2
CASLREVGGPYGYTF	TGTGCCAGCCTTAGGGAGGTCGGGGGGCCGTATGGCTACACCTTC	TRBV2	.	TRBJ1-2	.
CASSVGRGGEQYF	TGTGCCAGCAGCGTAGGGCGGGGAGGGGAGCAGTACTTC	TRBV9	.	TRBJ2-7	TRBD2
CASSGTAYEQYF	TGTGCCAGCAGCGGTACAGCCTACGAGCAGTACTTC	TRBV6-2/TRBV6-3	few	TRBJ2-7	.
CASKGQGFIDSPLHF	TGTGCCAGCAAAGGACAGGGGTTTATTGATTCACCCCTCCACTTT	TRBV6-5	.	TRBJ1-6	TRBD1
CASSPNYEQYF	TGTGCCAGCTCACCTAATTACGAGCAGTACTTC	TRBV18	.	TRBJ2-7	.
CASLTGTRGSNTEAFF	TGTGCCAGTTTAACAGGGACCCGGGGTAGTAACACTGAAGCTTTCTTT	TRBV19	.	TRBJ1-1	.
CASSLGTPTGELFF	TGTGCCAGCAGCTTAGGGACTCCTACCGGGGAGCTGTTTTTT	TRBV13	once	TRBJ2-2	.
CASSHFTDTQYF	TGCGCCAGCAGCCACTTCACAGATACGCAGTATTTT	TRBV5-1	.	TRBJ2-3	.
CASSSNPGQGSFSTF	TGCGCCAGCAGCTCCAACCCGGGACAGGGATCGTTTTCCACCTTC	TRBV5-1	.	TRBJ1-2	TRBD1
CASSLDGSTNEKLFF	TGCGCCAGCAGCCTGGACGGTTCAACTAATGAAAAACTGTTTTTT	TRBV5-1	.	TRBJ1-4	.
CASRTTGLSAEAFF	TGTGCCAGCAGAACGACAGGGCTGAGTGCTGAAGCTTTCTTT	TRBV6-5	.	TRBJ1-1	TRBD1
CASSEGQGQPQHF	TGTGCCAGCAGTGAAGGACAGGGACAGCCCCAGCATTTT	TRBV6-4	.	TRBJ1-5	TRBD1
CASSFLGEGSYEQYF	TGTGCCAGCAGTTTTCTGGGTGAGGGCTCCTACGAGCAGTACTTC	TRBV27	.	TRBJ2-7	.
CASSFVPQSSGANVLTF	TGCGCCAGCAGCTTCGTCCCACAGAGCTCTGGGGCCAACGTCCTGACTTTC	TRBV5-1	.	TRBJ2-6	.
CASSPTGAVQETQYF	TGTGCCAGCTCACCAACTGGGGCAGTCCAAGAGACCCAGTACTTC	TRBV18	.	TRBJ2-5	.
CASSLAGADEKLFF	TGCGCCAGCAGCTTGGCAGGGGCGGATGAAAAACTGTTTTTT	TRBV5-1	.	TRBJ1-4	.
CSASTGQGPSFSYEQYF	TGCAGTGCTAGTACGGGACAGGGGCCCTCATTCTCCTACGAGCAGTACTTC	TRBV20-1	few	TRBJ2-7	TRBD1
CASSKTSGSGNIQYF	TGTGCCAGCAGTAAGACTAGCGGGAGTGGAAACATTCAGTACTTC	TRBV27	.	TRBJ2-4	TRBD2
CASSLDQDWLF	TGTGCCAGCAGCTTAGATCAGGACTGGCTCTTC	TRBV7-9	.	TRBJ2-7	.
CASSSTGGGGYTF	TGTGCCAGCAGTTCTACAGGGGGCGGTGGCTACACCTTC	TRBV6-5	.	TRBJ1-2	TRBD1
CASSSGVGLAGSNEQFF	TGTGCCAGCAGCTCTGGGGTGGGACTAGCGGGGAGCAATGAGCAGTTCTTC	TRBV7-2	once	TRBJ2-1	TRBD2
CASSPNREGYTF	TGTGCCAGCAGCCCAAATCGAGAAGGCTACACCTTC	TRBV2	.	TRBJ1-2	.
CASSVGSSGRAGGELFF	TGTGCCAGCAGCGTAGGATCTAGCGGGAGGGCCGGCGGGGAGCTGTTTTTT	TRBV9	.	TRBJ2-2	TRBD2
CASSLSGGTYNEQFF	TGTGCCAGCAGCTTAAGCGGGGGTACCTACAATGAGCAGTTCTTC	TRBV7-7	.	TRBJ2-1	TRBD2
CASSLLGTMGRETQYF	TGTGCCAGCAGCTTACTCGGGACTATGGGGCGAGAGACCCAGTACTTC	TRBV7-3	.	TRBJ2-5	TRBD2
CASSPRGPGSATNEKLFF	TGTGCCAGCTCACCGAGGGGGCCCGGATCCGCAACTAATGAAAAACTGTTTTTT	TRBV18	.	TRBJ1-4	TRBD1
CASSLVGQGASVSGNTIYF	TGTGCCAGCAGCTTAGTAGGACAGGGCGCCTCGGTTTCTGGAAACACCATATATTTT	TRBV7-6	.	TRBJ1-3	TRBD1
CSVTTPSTDTQYF	TGCAGCGTTACGACTCCTAGCACAGATACGCAGTATTTT	TRBV29-1	.	TRBJ2-3	.
CASSEDIPDTQYF	TGTGCCAGCAGTGAGGACATCCCAGATACGCAGTATTTT	TRBV6-1	.	TRBJ2-3	.
CASSPRTGTYNEQFF	TGTGCCAGTAGTCCCCGGACAGGGACATACAATGAGCAGTTCTTC	TRBV19	.	TRBJ2-1	TRBD1
CASSYSTSGRREQFF	TGTGCCAGCAGTTACTCGACTAGCGGGCGACGTGAGCAGTTCTTC	TRBV6-5	.	TRBJ2-1	TRBD2
CASSTIPYYEQYF	TGTGCCAGCAGTACTATCCCATACTACGAGCAGTACTTC	TRBV27	once	TRBJ2-7	.
CASSQDQLAGVTGELFF	TGTGCCAGCAGCCAAGATCAACTAGCGGGGGTCACCGGGGAGCTGTTTTTT	TRBV3-1/TRBV3-2	.	TRBJ2-2	TRBD2
CASSHSRDISGANVLTF	TGCGCCAGCAGCCATTCCCGGGATATCTCTGGGGCCAACGTCCTGACTTTC	TRBV4-3	.	TRBJ2-6	.
CASGERTGVAGNTIYF	TGTGCTAGTGGGGAAAGGACAGGGGTCGCTGGAAACACCATATATTTT	TRBV12-5	once	TRBJ1-3	TRBD1
CASSQVGAGQPQHF	TGTGCCAGCAGCCAGGTAGGGGCAGGTCAGCCCCAGCATTTT	TRBV3-1/TRBV3-2	.	TRBJ1-5	.
CASRRTTDTQYF	TGTGCCAGCAGGCGGACAACAGATACGCAGTATTTT	TRBV6-5	.	TRBJ2-3	.
CASSREGQVNSPLHF	TGTGCCAGCAGCCGGGAGGGACAAGTCAATTCACCCCTCCACTTT	TRBV5-5	once	TRBJ1-6	.
CASRQGGYGYTF	TGTGCCAGCAGACAGGGGGGCTATGGCTACACCTTC	TRBV6-5	.	TRBJ1-2	TRBD1
CSVEDRSYGYTF	TGCAGCGTTGAGGACAGGAGCTATGGCTACACCTTC	TRBV29-1	.	TRBJ1-2	TRBD1
CASSYGQGLAKNIQYF	TGTGCCAGCAGTTACGGGCAGGGCCTAGCCAAAAACATTCAGTACTTC	TRBV6-5	.	TRBJ2-4	.
CASSLKFSTGELFF	TGTGCCAGCAGCCTCAAGTTCAGCACCGGGGAGCTGTTTTTT	TRBV14	.	TRBJ2-2	.
CASSMAILDYGYTF	TGTGCCAGTAGTATGGCAATATTGGACTATGGCTACACCTTC	TRBV19	.	TRBJ1-2	.
CASSLRATSATYEQYF	TGTGCCAGCAGCTTACGCGCGACTAGCGCAACCTACGAGCAGTACTTC	TRBV21-1	.	TRBJ2-7	.
CASMDRTYEQYF	TGCGCCAGCATGGACAGGACCTACGAGCAGTACTTC	TRBV10-1	.	TRBJ2-7	TRBD1
CASSLDGTGRTEAFF	TGTGCCAGCAGCTTAGATGGGACAGGGCGAACTGAAGCTTTCTTT	TRBV11-3	.	TRBJ1-1	TRBD1
CASTPTVTNAYEQYF	TGTGCCAGTACCCCCACGGTAACTAACGCCTACGAGCAGTACTTC	TRBV19	.	TRBJ2-7	.
CAWSVAGYADTQYF	TGTGCCTGGAGTGTAGCGGGATACGCAGATACGCAGTATTTT	TRBV30	.	TRBJ2-3	TRBD2